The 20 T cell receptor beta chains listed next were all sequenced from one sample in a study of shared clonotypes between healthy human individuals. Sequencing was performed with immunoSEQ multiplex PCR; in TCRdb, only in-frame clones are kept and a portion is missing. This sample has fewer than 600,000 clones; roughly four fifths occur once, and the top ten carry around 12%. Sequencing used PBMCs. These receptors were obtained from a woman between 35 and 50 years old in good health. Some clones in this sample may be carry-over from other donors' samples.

This CDR3 is CASRSTRTDTQYF. The CDR3 DNA reads as TGCGCCAGCAGATCCACCCGCACAGATACGCAGTATTTT. The V and J genes are TRBV4-1 and TRBJ2-3; no firm D call. The V end was cut by 6 bases, the J end by 1 base, with 8 bases between. Per the germline V gene, CDR1 is MGHRA and CDR2 is YSYEKL. There are 13 residues in the CDR3.

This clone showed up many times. In DNA form, the CDR3 reads TGTGCCAGCAGCCAATTTGGAGTAGAGAACACCGGGGAGCTGTTTTTT. Amino acids: CASSQFGVENTGELFF. V usage is TRBV4-2 and J usage is TRBJ2-2; D uncertain. The length of the CDR3 is 16 residues. Deletions cut 2 bases from V and 1 base from J, with 11 bases between. The germline V gene has CDR1 LGHNA and CDR2 YNFKEQ.

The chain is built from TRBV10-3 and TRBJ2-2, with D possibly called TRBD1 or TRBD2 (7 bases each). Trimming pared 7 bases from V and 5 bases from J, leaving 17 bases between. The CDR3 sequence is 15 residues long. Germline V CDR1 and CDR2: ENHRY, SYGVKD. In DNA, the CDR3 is TGTGCCATCACCCAAACAGGGGAGGGTACCGGGGAGCTGTTTTTT. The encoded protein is CAITQTGEGTGELFF.

CDR3 region: CARSSESRFNYGYTF. In DNA form, the CDR3 reads TGTGCCAGAAGCTCGGAGAGCAGATTTAACTATGGCTACACCTTC. This chain joins TRBV5-3 and TRBJ1-2; unclear D gene. TRBV5-3 is classed as an ORF, of uncertain function. V shed 3 bases and J shed 1 base, with 13 bases lying between them. This CDR3 has 15 residues.

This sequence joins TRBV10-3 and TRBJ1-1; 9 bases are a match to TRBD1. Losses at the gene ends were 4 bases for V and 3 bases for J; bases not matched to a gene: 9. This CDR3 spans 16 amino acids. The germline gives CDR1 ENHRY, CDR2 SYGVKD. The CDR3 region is CAISASDRGSDTEAFF. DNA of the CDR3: TGTGCCATCAGTGCTTCGGACAGGGGTTCGGACACTGAAGCTTTCTTT.

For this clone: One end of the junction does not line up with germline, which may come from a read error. The CDR3 DNA sequence: TGTGCCAGGAGGAGGCTCCTGTACCAAGAGACCCAGCACTTC. As protein: CARRRLLYQETQHF. The chain recombines TRBV30 with TRBJ2-5, with D perhaps matching TRBD2 (5 bases). The CDR3 is 14 amino acids. Germline V lookup: CDR1 GTSNPN, CDR2 SVGIG (reference sequence).

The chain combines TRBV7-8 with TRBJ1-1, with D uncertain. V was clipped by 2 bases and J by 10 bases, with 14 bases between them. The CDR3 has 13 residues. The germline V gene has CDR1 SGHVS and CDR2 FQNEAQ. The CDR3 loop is CASSLPTESLAFF. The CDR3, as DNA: TGTGCCAGCAGCTTACCGACGGAGTCGTTAGCTTTCTTT.

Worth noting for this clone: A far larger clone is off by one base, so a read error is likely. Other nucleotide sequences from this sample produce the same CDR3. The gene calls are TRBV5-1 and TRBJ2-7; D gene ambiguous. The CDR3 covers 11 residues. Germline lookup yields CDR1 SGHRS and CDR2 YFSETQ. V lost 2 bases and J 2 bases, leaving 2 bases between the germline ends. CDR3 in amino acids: CASSLAYEQYF. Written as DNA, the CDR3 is TGCGCCAGCAGCTTAGCCTACGAGCAGTACTTC.

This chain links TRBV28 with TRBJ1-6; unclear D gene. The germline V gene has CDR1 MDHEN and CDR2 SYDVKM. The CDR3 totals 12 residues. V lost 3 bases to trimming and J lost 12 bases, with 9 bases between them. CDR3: CASSFPGRPLHF. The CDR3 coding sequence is TGTGCCAGCAGTTTCCCAGGACGACCCCTCCACTTT.

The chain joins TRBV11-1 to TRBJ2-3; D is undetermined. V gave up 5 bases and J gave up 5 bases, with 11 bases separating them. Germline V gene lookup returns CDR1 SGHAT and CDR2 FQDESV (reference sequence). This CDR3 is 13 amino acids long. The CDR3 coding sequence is TGTGCCAGCAGCGTTACCAGGAGAGATACGCAGTATTTT. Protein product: CASSVTRRDTQYF. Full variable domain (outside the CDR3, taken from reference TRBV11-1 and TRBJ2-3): EAEVAQSPRYKITEKSQAVAFWCDPISGHATLYWYRQILGQGPELLVQFQDESVVDDSQLPKDRFSAERLKGVDSTLKIQPAELGDSAMYLCASSVTRRDTQYFGPGTRLTVL.

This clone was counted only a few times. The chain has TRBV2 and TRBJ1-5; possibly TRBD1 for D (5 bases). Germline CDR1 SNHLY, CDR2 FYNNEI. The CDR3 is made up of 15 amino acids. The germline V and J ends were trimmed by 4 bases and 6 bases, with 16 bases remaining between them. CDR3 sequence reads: CASSAQQGLTQPQHF. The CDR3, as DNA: TGTGCCAGCAGTGCCCAGCAGGGACTGACTCAGCCCCAGCATTTT.

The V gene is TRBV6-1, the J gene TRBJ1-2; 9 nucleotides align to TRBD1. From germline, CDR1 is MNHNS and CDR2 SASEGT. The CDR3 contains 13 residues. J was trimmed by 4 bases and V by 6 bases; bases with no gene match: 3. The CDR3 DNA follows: TGTGCCAGCAGCCGGGACAGGGCCTATGGCTACACCTTC. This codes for CASSRDRAYGYTF.

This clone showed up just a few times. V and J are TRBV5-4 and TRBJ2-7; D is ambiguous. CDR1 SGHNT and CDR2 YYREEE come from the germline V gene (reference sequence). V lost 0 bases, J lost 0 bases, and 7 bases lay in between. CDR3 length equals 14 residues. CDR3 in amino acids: CASSLDFSSYEQYF. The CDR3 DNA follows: TGTGCCAGCAGCTTGGACTTTAGCTCCTACGAGCAGTACTTC.

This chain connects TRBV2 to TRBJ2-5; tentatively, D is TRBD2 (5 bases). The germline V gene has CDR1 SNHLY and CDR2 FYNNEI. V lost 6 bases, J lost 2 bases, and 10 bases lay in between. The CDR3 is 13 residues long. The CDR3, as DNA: TGTGCCAGCAGCCCGGACTTTCAAGAGACCCAGTACTTC. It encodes CASSPDFQETQYF.

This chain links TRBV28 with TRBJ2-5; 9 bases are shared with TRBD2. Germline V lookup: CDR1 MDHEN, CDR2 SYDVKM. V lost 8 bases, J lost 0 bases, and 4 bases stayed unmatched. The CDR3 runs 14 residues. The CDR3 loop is CASGVAGDQETQYF. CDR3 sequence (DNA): TGTGCCAGCGGGGTAGCGGGGGACCAAGAGACCCAGTACTTC.

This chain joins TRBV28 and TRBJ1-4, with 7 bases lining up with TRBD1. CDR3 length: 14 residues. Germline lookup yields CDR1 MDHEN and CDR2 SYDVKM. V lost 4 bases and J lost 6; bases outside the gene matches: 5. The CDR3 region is CASSSPGGDEKLFF. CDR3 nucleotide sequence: TGTGCCAGCAGTTCCCCAGGGGGTGATGAAAAACTGTTTTTT.

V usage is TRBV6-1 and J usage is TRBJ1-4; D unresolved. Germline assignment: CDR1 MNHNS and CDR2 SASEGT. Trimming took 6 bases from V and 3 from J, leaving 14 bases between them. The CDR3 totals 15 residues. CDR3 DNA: TGTGCCAGCAGAGAAAGGTGGGAGTCTAATGAAAAACTGTTTTTT. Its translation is CASRERWESNEKLFF.

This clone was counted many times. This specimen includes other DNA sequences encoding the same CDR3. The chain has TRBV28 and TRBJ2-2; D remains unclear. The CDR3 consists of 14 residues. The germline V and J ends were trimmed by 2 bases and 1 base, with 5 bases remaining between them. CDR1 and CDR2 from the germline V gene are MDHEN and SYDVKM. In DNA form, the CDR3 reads TGTGCCAGCAGTTTAACCAGGAACACCGGGGAGCTGTTTTTT. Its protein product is CASSLTRNTGELFF.

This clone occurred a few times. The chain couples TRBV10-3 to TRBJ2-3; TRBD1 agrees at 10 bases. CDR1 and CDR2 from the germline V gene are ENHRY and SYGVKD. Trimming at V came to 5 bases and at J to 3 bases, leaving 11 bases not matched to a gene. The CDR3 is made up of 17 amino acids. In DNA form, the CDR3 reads TGTGCCATCAGTCGACCGACAGGGGGCGCCGGGACAGATACGCAGTATTTT. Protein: CAISRPTGGAGTDTQYF.

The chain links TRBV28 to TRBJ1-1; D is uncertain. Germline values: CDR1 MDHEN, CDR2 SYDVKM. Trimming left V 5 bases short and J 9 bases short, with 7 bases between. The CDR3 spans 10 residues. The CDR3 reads CASSRYQAFF. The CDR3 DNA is TGTGCCAGCAGTCGGTATCAAGCTTTCTTT.